This paragraph reports one TCR beta chain. Trimming pared 7 bases from V and 0 bases from J, leaving 17 bases between. CDR3 length: 16 amino acids. Germline CDR1 and CDR2: ENHRY and SYGVKD. This entry comes from a study of control samples from healthy donors and cancer patients. Sequenced by immunoSEQ multiplex PCR; TCRdb stores in-frame clones only, minus some. The table includes 100,000 or so clones, 92% detected once. The source material was blood. This rearrangement joins TRBV10-3 to TRBJ2-3; maybe TRBD2 (6 bases). The clonotype comes from a woman between 18 and 29 years old in good health. The CDR3 is CAIKPGLTLSTDTQYF. In DNA, the CDR3 is TGTGCCATCAAACCGGGACTCACCCTAAGCACAGATACGCAGTATTTT.